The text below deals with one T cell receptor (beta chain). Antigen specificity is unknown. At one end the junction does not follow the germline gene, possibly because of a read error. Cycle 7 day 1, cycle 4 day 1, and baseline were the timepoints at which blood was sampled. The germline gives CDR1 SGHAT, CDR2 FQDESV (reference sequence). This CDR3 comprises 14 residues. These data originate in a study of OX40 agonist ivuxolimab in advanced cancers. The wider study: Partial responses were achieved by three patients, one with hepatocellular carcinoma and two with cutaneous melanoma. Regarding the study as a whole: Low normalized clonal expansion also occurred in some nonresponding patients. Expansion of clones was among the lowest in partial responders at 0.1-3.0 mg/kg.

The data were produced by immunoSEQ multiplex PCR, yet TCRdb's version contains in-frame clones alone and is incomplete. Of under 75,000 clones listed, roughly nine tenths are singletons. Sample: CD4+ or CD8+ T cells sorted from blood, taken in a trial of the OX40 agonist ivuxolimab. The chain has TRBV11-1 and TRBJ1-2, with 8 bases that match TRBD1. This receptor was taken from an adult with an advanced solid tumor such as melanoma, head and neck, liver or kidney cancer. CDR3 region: CASSLDRANYGHTF. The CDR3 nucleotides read TGTGCCAGCAGTCTGGACAGGGCCAACTATGGCCACACCTTC.